The 20 T cell receptor beta chains below come from one sample, sequenced in a study of blood T cells in healthy people across ages. Primed by a sample-barcoded 5' primer and a J-beta primer mix, a second PCR proceeded for roughly 6 to 12 cycles. Using its own MiXCR run on the 5' RACE reads, TCRdb lists one record per CDR3 protein. The sample lists about 1.4 million distinct CDR3 sequences, roughly 64% occurring once. Sequenced material: blood. These receptors all come from a young man in good health.

V gene TRBV6-5 combines with J gene TRBJ2-3; no clear D. The CDR3 spans 17 residues. The germline CDR1 and CDR2 sequences are MNHEY and SVGAGI. Trimming cost V 0 bases and J 1 base, with 14 bases left between them. Written as DNA, the CDR3 is TGTGCCAGCAGTTACTCGACCCAAGCCGGAGGCACAGATACGCAGTATTTT. Protein: CASSYSTQAGGTDTQYF.

V usage is TRBV7-9 and J usage is TRBJ2-7; D might be TRBD1 (5 bases). The CDR3 consists of 14 residues. V gave up 5 bases and J gave up 0 bases, with 11 bases separating them. Per the germline V gene, CDR1 is SEHNR and CDR2 is FQNEAQ (reference sequence). CDR3: CASSITGDSYEQYF. The CDR3 coding sequence is TGTGCCAGCAGCATAACAGGAGACTCCTACGAGCAGTACTTC.

This rearrangement joins TRBV28 to TRBJ2-7; no clear D gene. CDR3 length: 15 residues. Trimming pared 5 bases from V and 3 bases from J, leaving 17 bases between. Germline V gene sequence: CDR1 MDHEN, CDR2 SYDVKM. The CDR3 reads CASSLGPGRDYEQYF. The CDR3 DNA sequence: TGTGCCAGCAGTCTCGGTCCAGGCAGAGACTACGAGCAGTACTTC.

This rearrangement joins TRBV27 to TRBJ2-2; 9 bases map to TRBD1. The CDR3 spans 17 residues. V dropped 3 bases and J dropped 6; count of bases not matched to a gene: 11. Germline V gene sequence: CDR1 MNHEY, CDR2 SMNVEV (reference sequence). The CDR3 protein is CASSFTRDRVDSGELFF. The CDR3 bases are TGTGCCAGCAGTTTCACCCGGGACAGGGTAGACTCCGGGGAGCTGTTTTTT.

The J gene is TRBJ2-3, the V gene TRBV5-6; 7 nucleotides line up with TRBD1. Looked up from germline, CDR1 is SGHDT and CDR2 is YYEEEE. V dropped 4 bases and J dropped 3; count of bases not matched to a gene: 14. This CDR3 region has 17 residues. CDR3 amino acids: CASSPRQGESGTDTQYF. The CDR3 nucleotides read TGTGCCAGCAGCCCGAGACAGGGTGAGAGTGGTACAGATACGCAGTATTTT.

This clonotype was counted only a few times. The chain combines TRBV3-1 with TRBJ2-1, with D unclear. Germline V gene sequence: CDR1 LGHDT, CDR2 YNNKEL (reference sequence). The CDR3 length is 13 residues. Trimming shortened V by 4 bases and J by 9 bases, and 13 bases separated the two germline ends. The CDR3 loop is CASSPPSAPEQFF. For the CDR3, the DNA is TGTGCCAGCAGCCCCCCCTCGGCGCCTGAGCAGTTCTTC.

The CDR3 is CASTRLTGNTEAFF. In nucleotides, the CDR3 is TGTGCCAGCACTAGGCTCACGGGGAACACTGAAGCTTTCTTT. The chain carries TRBV6-5 and TRBJ1-1, with no clear D. This CDR3 is built from 14 residues. Trimming stripped 7 bases from V and 1 base from J, with 13 bases between. Germline loops: CDR1 MNHEY, CDR2 SVGAGI.

The V call is TRBV6-5, the J call TRBJ1-2; D remains unclear. The CDR3 loop spans 13 amino acids. Between the trimmed V and J ends, which lost 5 bases and 7 bases, there was a span of 14 bases. The germline gives CDR1 MNHEY, CDR2 SVGAGI. The CDR3 sequence: CASSDLREGGYTF. The CDR3 nucleotides are TGTGCCAGCAGTGACTTGCGGGAGGGTGGCTACACCTTC.

This sequence joins TRBV28 and TRBJ1-3; unclear D gene. The V end was cut by 6 bases, the J end by 0 bases, with 15 bases between. CDR1 MDHEN and CDR2 SYDVKM come from the germline V gene. CDR3 length: 16 residues. The CDR3 loop reads CASSHPPWSSGNTIYF. The CDR3 region has the DNA TGTGCCAGCAGCCACCCCCCTTGGAGCTCTGGAAACACCATATATTTT.

The chain is built from TRBV18 and TRBJ1-6; TRBD1 is a possible D gene (6 bases). Trimming cost V 3 bases and J 7 bases, with 13 bases left between them. The CDR3 is 15 residues long. Germline assignment: CDR1 KGHSH and CDR2 LQKENI. DNA for the CDR3: TGTGCCAGCTCACCGGGGGCCGTTCAGAATTCACCCCTCCACTTT. Its translation is CASSPGAVQNSPLHF.

The rearrangement joins TRBV12-3 or TRBV12-4 to TRBJ1-1, with D perhaps TRBD1 (5 bases). V lost 7 bases to trimming and J lost 3 bases, with 9 bases between them. There are 12 residues in the CDR3. The CDR3 DNA reads TGTGCCAGCACCCGGGGGGACACTGAAGCTTTCTTT. It encodes CASTRGDTEAFF.

The rearrangement links TRBV5-1 to TRBJ2-1; D gene unclear. The CDR3 spans 14 residues. Between the trimmed V and J ends, which lost 4 bases and 7 bases, there was a span of 15 bases. In germline, CDR1 is SGHRS, CDR2 YFSETQ. In nucleotides, the CDR3 is TGCGCCAGCAGCCTCACGACCGGTGAGAATGAGCAGTTCTTC. It is translated as CASSLTTGENEQFF.

The CDR3 DNA reads as TGCAGCGTTGACGGGGTCTACGAGCAGTACTTC. It codes for CSVDGVYEQYF. J is TRBJ2-7 and V is TRBV29-1, with D possibly matching TRBD2 (5 bases). Germline CDR1 is SQVTM and CDR2 is ANQGSEA. Deletions cut 3 bases from V and 3 bases from J, with 6 bases between. The CDR3 is 11 residues long.

The CDR3, as DNA: TGTGCCAGCAGCCACCCTAAATTGAAGGCCAACGTCCTGACTTTC. It encodes CASSHPKLKANVLTF. The chain couples TRBV12-3 or TRBV12-4 to TRBJ2-6; D gene ambiguous. The CDR3 is made up of 15 amino acids. V was trimmed by 6 bases and J by 6 bases, leaving 15 bases between them.

V and J are TRBV7-8 and TRBJ2-5; 7 positions agree with TRBD1. CDR1 is SGHVS and CDR2 is FQNEAQ in the germline V gene. The CDR3 length is 13 residues. V lost 8 bases to trimming and J lost 5 bases; unmatched junction nucleotides: 8. CDR3 sequence reads: CASGGDREETQYF. CDR3 DNA: TGTGCCAGCGGCGGCGACAGGGAGGAGACCCAGTACTTC. The full variable domain, in which reference TRBV7-8 and TRBJ2-5 provide the parts outside the CDR3, is GAGVSQSPRYKVAKRGQDVALRCDPISGHVSLFWYQQALGQGPEFLTYFQNEAQLDKSGLPSDRFFAERPEGSVSTLKIQRTQQEDSAVYLCASGGDREETQYFGPGTRLLVL.

The chain joins TRBV20-1 to TRBJ2-7; D unresolved. CDR1 is DFQATT, CDR2 SNEGSKA, per germline (reference sequence). This CDR3 has 14 amino acids. The germline V and J ends were trimmed by 6 bases and 3 bases, with 18 bases remaining between them. The CDR3 region is CSAVRSGEDYEQYF. The CDR3 coding sequence is TGCAGTGCAGTCCGTTCAGGCGAGGACTACGAGCAGTACTTC.

This clonotype was seen only a few times. The chain joins TRBV11-2 to TRBJ2-3; 7 nucleotides match TRBD1. Germline CDR1 is SGHAT and CDR2 is FQNNGV. The CDR3 length is 13 residues. The ends lost 7 bases at V and 5 bases at J; junction bases unmatched: 6. The CDR3 DNA sequence: TGTGCCAGCACCCTTACAGGGGAAGATACGCAGTATTTT. Residues: CASTLTGEDTQYF.

The CDR3 DNA is TGCAGCACCATCATCCCCCTACTAGAAACCCCAGAGACCCAGTACTTC. Encoded protein: CSTIIPLLETPETQYF. V gene TRBV20-1 combines with J gene TRBJ2-5; possibly TRBD2 for D (5 bases). The CDR3 has 16 residues. The germline gives CDR1 DFQATT, CDR2 SNEGSKA (reference sequence).

This clonotype was observed a few times. V and J are TRBV7-2 and TRBJ1-2; the D is unclear. Germline values: CDR1 SGHTA, CDR2 FQGNSA. This CDR3 spans 15 amino acids. V shed 1 base and J shed 4 bases, with 13 bases lying between them. CDR3 residues: CASSLDQTVGYGYTF. In DNA form, the CDR3 reads TGTGCCAGCAGCTTAGACCAAACGGTGGGCTATGGCTACACCTTC.

The V call is TRBV10-3, the J call TRBJ2-5; 7 nucleotides line up with TRBD2. The CDR3 totals 14 residues. Trimming removed 7 bases from V and 3 bases from J; junction bases left unmatched: 8. Germline V gene lookup returns CDR1 ENHRY and CDR2 SYGVKD. CDR3 sequence (DNA): TGTGCCATCACGCGGGGGAGTACCAAAGAGACCCAGTACTTC. It yields the protein CAITRGSTKETQYF.